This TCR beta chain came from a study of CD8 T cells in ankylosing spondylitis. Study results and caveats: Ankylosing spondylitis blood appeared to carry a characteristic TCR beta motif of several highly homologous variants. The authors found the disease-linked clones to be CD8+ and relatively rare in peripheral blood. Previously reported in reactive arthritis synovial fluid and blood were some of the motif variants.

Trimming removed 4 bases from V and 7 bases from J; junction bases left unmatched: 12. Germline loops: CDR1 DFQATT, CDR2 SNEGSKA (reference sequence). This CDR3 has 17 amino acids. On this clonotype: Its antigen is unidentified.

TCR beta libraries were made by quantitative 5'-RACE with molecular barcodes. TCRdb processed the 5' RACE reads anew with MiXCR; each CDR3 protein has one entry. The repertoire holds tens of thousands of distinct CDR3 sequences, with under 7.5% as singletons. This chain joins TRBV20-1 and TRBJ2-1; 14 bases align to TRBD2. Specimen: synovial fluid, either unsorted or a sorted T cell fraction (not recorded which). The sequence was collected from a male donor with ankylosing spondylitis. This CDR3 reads CSATRTSGRPSGNEQFF. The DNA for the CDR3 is TGCAGTGCTACCCGGACTAGCGGGAGGCCCTCGGGGAATGAGCAGTTCTTC.